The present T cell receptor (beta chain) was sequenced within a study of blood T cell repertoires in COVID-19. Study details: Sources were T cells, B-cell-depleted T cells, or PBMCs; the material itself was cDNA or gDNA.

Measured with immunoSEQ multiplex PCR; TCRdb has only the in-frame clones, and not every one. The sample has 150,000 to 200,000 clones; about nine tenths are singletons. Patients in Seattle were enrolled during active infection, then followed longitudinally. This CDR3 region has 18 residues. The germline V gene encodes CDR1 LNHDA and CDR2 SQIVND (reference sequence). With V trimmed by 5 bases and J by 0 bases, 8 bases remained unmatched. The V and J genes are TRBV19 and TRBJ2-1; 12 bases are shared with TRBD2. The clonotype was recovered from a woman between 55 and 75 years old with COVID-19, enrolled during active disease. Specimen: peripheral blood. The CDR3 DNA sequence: TGTGCCAGTAGTCTCTTTCTAGCGGGAGGGATCTCCTACAATGAGCAGTTCTTC. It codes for CASSLFLAGGISYNEQFF.